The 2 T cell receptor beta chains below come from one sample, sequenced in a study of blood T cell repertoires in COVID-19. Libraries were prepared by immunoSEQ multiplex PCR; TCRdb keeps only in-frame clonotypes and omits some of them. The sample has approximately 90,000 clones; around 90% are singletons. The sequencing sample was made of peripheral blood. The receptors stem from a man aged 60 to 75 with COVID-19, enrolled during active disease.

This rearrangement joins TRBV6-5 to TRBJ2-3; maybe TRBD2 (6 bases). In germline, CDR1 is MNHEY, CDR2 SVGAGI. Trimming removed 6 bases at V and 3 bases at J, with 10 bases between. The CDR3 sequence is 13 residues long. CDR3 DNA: TGTGCCAGCAGCCGGGAGCGGACAGATACGCAGTATTTT. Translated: CASSRERTDTQYF.

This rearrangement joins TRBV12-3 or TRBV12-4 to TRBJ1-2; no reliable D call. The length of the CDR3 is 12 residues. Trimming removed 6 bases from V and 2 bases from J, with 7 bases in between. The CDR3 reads CASSPRNYGYTF. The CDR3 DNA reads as TGTGCCAGCAGCCCCCGGAACTATGGCTACACCTTC.